The 14 T cell receptor beta chains given below trace back to one sample, sequenced in a study of blood T cell repertoires in COVID-19 (dated by TCRdb to the early 2020s). Libraries were prepared through the immunoSEQ multiplex PCR assay. What TCRdb holds here is the immuneACCESS table cut down to in-frame rearrangements. Part of the clones is not present; checked against another copy, under half of the missing clones reflect an unresolved V gene, and the others are unexplained. The table for this sample lists 200,000 or so clones; around 84% of them were counted only once. 13% of the sample lies in the top ten. The sequenced material came from peripheral blood. The receptors come from a human donor in a cohort sampled during active COVID-19.

The DNA of the CDR3 is TGTGCCAGCAAACCCCAAGGAGTGAACTATGGCTACACCTTC. Translated, it gives CASKPQGVNYGYTF. The V and J genes are TRBV27 and TRBJ1-2; D gene unclear. Between the trimmed V and J ends, which lost 7 bases and 2 bases, there was a span of 14 bases. CDR1 MNHEY and CDR2 SMNVEV come from the germline V gene (reference sequence). The CDR3 sequence is 14 residues long.

Turning to this clone: An end of the junction does not agree with germline; a read error may underlie this. The chain carries TRBV6-1 and TRBJ1-5; the match to TRBD1 covers 8 bases. The CDR3 sequence is 14 residues long. Germline assignment: CDR1 MNHNS and CDR2 SASEGT. CDR3 nucleotides: TGTGCCAGCAGAGAAGACAGGGGTAATCAGCCCCAGCATTTT. Amino acids: CASREDRGNQPQHF.

CDR3 in amino acids: CASSGGQGEQYF. CDR3 in DNA: TGTGCCAGCAGCGGCGGACAGGGCGAGCAGTACTTC. The rearrangement joins TRBV3-1 (or the pseudogene TRBV3-2) to TRBJ2-7, with 8 bases fitting TRBD1. V was pared by 5 bases and J by 6 bases, with 3 bases of the junction left unmatched. This CDR3 is built from 12 residues. CDR1 and CDR2 from the germline V gene are LGHDT and YNNKEL (reference sequence).

The J gene is TRBJ2-5, the V gene TRBV5-1; TRBD2 is a possible D gene (6 bases). The CDR3 is 15 residues long. Trimming removed 4 bases from V and 4 bases from J, with 17 bases in between. CDR1 and CDR2 from the germline V gene are SGHRS and YFSETQ. CDR3 coding DNA: TGCGCCAGCAGCCCCATGGGAGGACTGGGAGAGACCCAGTACTTC. Its protein is CASSPMGGLGETQYF. Combining the CDR3 with reference TRBV5-1 and TRBJ2-5 gives the whole variable domain KAGVTQTPRYLIKTRGQQVTLSCSPISGHRSVSWYQQTPGQGLQFLFEYFSETQRNKGNFPGRFSGRQFSNSRSEMNVSTLELGDSALYLCASSPMGGLGETQYFGPGTRLLVL.

The gene calls are TRBV5-1 and TRBJ2-6; D unresolved. Trimming stripped 0 bases from V and 2 bases from J, with 9 bases between. There are 16 residues in the CDR3. Germline CDR1 reads SGHRS; CDR2 reads YFSETQ. The CDR3 DNA reads TGCGCCAGCAGCTTGGCCGTTGTAGCTGGGGCCAACGTCCTGACTTTC. This encodes CASSLAVVAGANVLTF.

CDR3 loop: CASISRTVSYNEQFF. Written as DNA, the CDR3 is TGTGCCAGTATTTCTCGGACAGTCTCCTACAATGAGCAGTTCTTC. This rearrangement joins TRBV2 to TRBJ2-1; TRBD1 might be the D (6 bases). The CDR3 is 15 amino acids. The germline gives CDR1 SNHLY, CDR2 FYNNEI. Trimming pared 9 bases from V and 0 bases from J, leaving 15 bases between.

V and J are TRBV27 and TRBJ1-4, with 7 bases lining up with TRBD1. Unmatched junction bases numbered 8, after V lost 4 bases and J lost 0 bases. The germline V gene encodes CDR1 MNHEY and CDR2 SMNVEV (reference sequence). There are 17 residues in the CDR3. This CDR3 is CASSSDRAGATNEKLFF. The DNA for the CDR3 is TGTGCCAGCAGTTCCGACAGGGCAGGTGCAACTAATGAAAAACTGTTTTTT.

This sequence joins TRBV10-2 and TRBJ1-5; 9 bases agree with TRBD1. Germline lookup yields CDR1 WSHSY and CDR2 SAAADI. Trimming removed 5 bases from V and 2 bases from J; junction bases left unmatched: 1. There are 14 residues in the CDR3. The CDR3 here is CASSRDRGNQPQHF. The CDR3 DNA follows: TGCGCCAGCAGTCGGGACAGGGGCAATCAGCCCCAGCATTTT.

This clone was picked up a small number of times. The J gene is TRBJ2-7, the V gene TRBV28; 8 bases are a match to TRBD1. From germline, CDR1 is MDHEN and CDR2 SYDVKM. There are 13 residues in the CDR3. V lost 5 bases, J lost 2 bases, and 2 bases stayed unmatched. CDR3 loop: CASSPTGAYEQYF. The CDR3, as DNA: TGTGCCAGCAGTCCGACAGGGGCCTACGAGCAGTACTTC.

CDR3 residues: CASSQAAPGRGLGNQPQHF. The CDR3 DNA reads TGCGCCAGCAGTCAAGCAGCACCCGGTCGGGGTCTAGGCAATCAGCCCCAGCATTTT. The V call is TRBV23-1, the J call TRBJ1-5; D call uncertain. TRBV23-1 is reported as an ORF; its role is uncertain. V lost 2 bases and J 2 bases, leaving 22 bases between the germline ends. The CDR3 sequence is 19 residues long.

The rearrangement joins TRBV5-5 to TRBJ2-5; TRBD1 aligns across 9 bases. This CDR3 spans 15 amino acids. The trim removed 4 bases at V and 0 bases at J, leaving 4 bases unmatched. Germline loops: CDR1 SGHKS, CDR2 YYEKEE (reference sequence). The CDR3 region has the DNA TGTGCCAGCAGCCTGGGACAGGGCGACCAAGAGACCCAGTACTTC. It encodes CASSLGQGDQETQYF.

The chain is built from TRBV18 and TRBJ1-4, with TRBD1 as a possible D gene (5 bases). Trimming removed 4 bases from V and 8 bases from J, with 20 bases in between. Per germline, CDR1 KGHSH and CDR2 LQKENI. This CDR3 has 16 amino acids. This CDR3 reads CASSQNPGGFGEKLFF. The CDR3 DNA reads as TGTGCCAGCTCACAAAACCCCGGGGGATTCGGGGAAAAACTGTTTTTT.

The V gene is TRBV29-1, the J gene TRBJ2-1; D ambiguous. Germline CDR1 reads SQVTM; CDR2 reads ANQGSEA. The length of the CDR3 is 13 residues. Deletions cut 7 bases from V and 5 bases from J, with 15 bases between. The CDR3 is CSADPTGDNEQFF. The CDR3 region has the DNA TGCAGCGCAGACCCGACTGGAGACAATGAGCAGTTCTTC.

The V gene is TRBV11-2, the J gene TRBJ2-1; 11 bases are a match to TRBD2. CDR1 and CDR2 from the germline V gene are SGHAT and FQNNGV. With V trimmed by 7 bases and J by 7 bases, 9 bases remained unmatched. The CDR3 runs to 15 residues. CDR3 sequence (DNA): TGTGCCAGCAAGAGTAGCGGGAGGGCCGGGAATGAGCAGTTCTTC. Its protein product is CASKSSGRAGNEQFF.